Below are 20 T cell receptor beta chains sequenced from a single sample in a study of cytomegalovirus exposure and HLA in healthy donors. The primer mix had 60 Vbeta and 13 Jbeta primers. The data were produced by immunoSEQ multiplex PCR, yet TCRdb's version contains in-frame clones alone and is incomplete. The repertoire holds under 200,000 clones, approximately 80% seen once, with roughly 7% in the top ten. Input material: PBMCs. The receptors were sampled from a male donor in good health and CMV-seropositive.

This clone has only a few counts. The genes are TRBV5-1 and TRBJ1-1; D remains unclear. Trimming removed 0 bases from V and 2 bases from J, with 8 bases in between. Germline V gene lookup returns CDR1 SGHRS and CDR2 YFSETQ. The CDR3 consists of 14 residues. CDR3 sequence reads: CASSLEGGNTEAFF. CDR3 nucleotides: TGCGCCAGCAGCTTGGAAGGCGGTAACACTGAAGCTTTCTTT.

The J gene is TRBJ2-3, the V gene TRBV4-3; weak D call: TRBD1 (6 bases). The V and J ends lost 0 bases and 2 bases respectively, with 12 bases between them. The V gene's germline CDR1 is LGHNA and CDR2 YSLEER. The CDR3 is 16 residues long. This chain's CDR3 is CASSQEVGGSTDTQYF. The CDR3 nucleotides read TGCGCCAGCAGCCAAGAAGTTGGGGGCTCCACAGATACGCAGTATTTT.

The gene calls are TRBV6-5 and TRBJ1-6; a possible D gene is TRBD1 (5 bases). Per germline, CDR1 MNHEY and CDR2 SVGAGI. The CDR3 loop spans 15 amino acids. V was cut by 6 bases and J by 10 bases, with 19 bases left in between. The CDR3 DNA is TGTGCCAGCAGCCGCGTGGGGGGGGAAGACTCACCCCTCCACTTT. Its protein product is CASSRVGGEDSPLHF.

The rearrangement links TRBV21-1 to TRBJ1-4. TRBV21-1 is designated a pseudogene. This CDR3 is 17 amino acids long. CDR3 nucleotides: TGTGCCAGCAGCTCCCGGGAGGGGGCTGCAACTAATGAAAAACTGTTTTTT. Encoded protein: CASSSREGAATNEKLFF.

The rearrangement uses TRBV6-5 and TRBJ1-1, with unresolved D. CDR1 and CDR2 from the germline V gene are MNHEY and SVGAGI. The CDR3 loop spans 14 amino acids. Trimming pared 2 bases from V and 3 bases from J, leaving 10 bases between. The DNA of the CDR3 is TGTGCCAGCAGTTACGCTCGACGGGACACTGAAGCTTTCTTT. Protein sequence: CASSYARRDTEAFF.

This clone was counted only a few times. The chain is built from TRBV6-1 and TRBJ2-7; 8 bases line up with TRBD1. Germline CDR1 is MNHNS and CDR2 is SASEGT. The CDR3 is 13 amino acids. Trimming at V came to 1 base and at J to 6 bases, leaving 2 bases not matched to a gene. The chain's CDR3 is CASSEGQGTEQYF. CDR3 bases: TGTGCCAGCAGTGAAGGACAGGGGACCGAGCAGTACTTC.

The chain recombines TRBV19 with TRBJ1-2; 7 nucleotides line up with TRBD1. From germline, CDR1 is LNHDA and CDR2 SQIVND (reference sequence). Trimming took 4 bases from V and 2 from J; bases not matched to a gene: 1. The CDR3 has 13 residues. In DNA, the CDR3 is TGTGCCAGTAGTACAGGGGGGAACTATGGCTACACCTTC. Residues: CASSTGGNYGYTF.

The chain combines TRBV15 with TRBJ2-1, with 7 bases matching TRBD1. J lost 4 bases, V lost 5 bases, and 8 bases had no gene match. The CDR3 runs 15 residues. The germline gives CDR1 LNHNV, CDR2 YYDKDF (reference sequence). The CDR3 DNA follows: TGTGCCACCAGCTACGGGACAGAAGGATACAATGAGCAGTTCTTC. This translates into CATSYGTEGYNEQFF.

With regard to this clone: Within the sample, other DNA sequences also encode this same CDR3. The chain combines TRBV25-1 with TRBJ2-7, with 7 bases lining up with TRBD2. Per the germline V gene, CDR1 is MGHDK and CDR2 is SYGVNS. This CDR3 has 15 residues. V was pared by 6 bases and J by 2 bases, with 10 bases of the junction left unmatched. The CDR3 nucleotides read TGTGCCAGCAGCATAGGGGAGGGTTGGGCCTACGAGCAGTACTTC. Protein: CASSIGEGWAYEQYF.

The chain couples TRBV9 to TRBJ2-2, with D maybe TRBD2 (6 bases). The germline V and J ends were trimmed by 0 bases and 5 bases, with 11 bases remaining between them. This CDR3 spans 15 amino acids. Germline CDR1 SGDLS, CDR2 YYNGEE. CDR3 amino acids: CASSVAGVETGELFF. DNA of the CDR3: TGTGCCAGCAGCGTAGCGGGGGTAGAGACCGGGGAGCTGTTTTTT. Filled out from reference TRBV9 and TRBJ2-2, the complete variable domain reads DSGVTQTPKHLITATGQRVTLRCSPRSGDLSVYWYQQSLDQGLQFLIQYYNGEERAKGNILERFSAQQFPDLHSELNLSSLELGDSALYFCASSVAGVETGELFFGEGSRLTVL.

With regard to this clone: One end of the junction varies from germline; a read error may be responsible. The chain employs TRBV7-9 and TRBJ1-1, with no clear D. This CDR3 contains 12 residues. Germline lookup yields CDR1 SEHNR and CDR2 FQNEAQ (reference sequence). CDR3 protein: CSSSPSGTEAFF. The DNA of the CDR3 is TGTTCCAGCAGCCCTTCAGGTACTGAAGCTTTCTTT.

This sequence joins TRBV6-5 and TRBJ2-7, with D tentatively TRBD2 (6 bases). The V and J ends lost 5 bases and 6 bases respectively, with 14 bases between them. CDR3 size: 13 residues. Germline-derived CDR1 and CDR2 are MNHEY and SVGAGI. CDR3 nucleotides: TGTGCCAGCAGTCCCTTCCGGGGAGGCGAGCAGTACTTC. Translated, it gives CASSPFRGGEQYF.

The J gene is TRBJ1-6, the V gene TRBV6-6, with TRBD1 identical over 10 bases. The CDR3 covers 16 residues. The germline V gene encodes CDR1 MNHNY and CDR2 SVGAGI (reference sequence). V lost 0 bases and J lost 13; bases outside the gene matches: 9. CDR3 protein: CASSYSARDRGDPLHF. The CDR3 nucleotides are TGTGCCAGCAGTTACTCCGCCCGGGACAGGGGTGATCCCCTCCACTTT.

The chain recombines TRBV27 with TRBJ2-3, with D perhaps matching TRBD2 (6 bases). Germline CDR1 MNHEY, CDR2 SMNVEV (reference sequence). CDR3 length equals 16 residues. V lost 6 bases to trimming and J lost 4 bases, with 20 bases between them. The CDR3: CASSPRAGVASDTQYF. The CDR3 nucleotides are TGTGCCAGCAGCCCACGAGCGGGCGTCGCCTCAGATACGCAGTATTTT.

CDR3 nucleotide sequence: TGTGCCAGCAGCTTCAGTGTGGGGGGTACGCAGTATTTT. It yields the protein CASSFSVGGTQYF. The J gene is TRBJ2-3, the V gene TRBV11-2, with D possibly being TRBD2 (6 bases). Trimming stripped 3 bases from V and 8 bases from J, with 12 bases between. CDR1 is SGHAT, CDR2 FQNNGV, per germline. The length of the CDR3 is 13 residues. Combining the CDR3 with reference TRBV11-2 and TRBJ2-3 gives the whole variable domain EAGVAQSPRYKIIEKRQSVAFWCNPISGHATLYWYQQILGQGPKLLIQFQNNGVVDDSQLPKDRFSAERLKGVDSTLKIQPAKLEDSAVYLCASSFSVGGTQYFGPGTRLTVL.

This clone was recorded only once. CDR3 DNA: TGTGCCAGCAGTTACTTACAGGGAGATACGCAGTATTTT. It translates to CASSYLQGDTQYF. The chain employs TRBV6-5 and TRBJ2-3; weak D call: TRBD1 (6 bases). CDR1 is MNHEY and CDR2 is SVGAGI in the germline V gene. The CDR3 has 13 residues. The V end lost 1 base, the J end lost 5 bases, and 7 bases lay between the germline ends.

The chain is built from TRBV6-5 and TRBJ2-5; 9 nucleotides agree with TRBD2. Germline CDR1 reads MNHEY; CDR2 reads SVGAGI. This CDR3 has 15 amino acids. V shed 2 bases and J 5 bases; nucleotides not matched to a gene: 6. The CDR3 protein is CASSYKASGVETQYF. CDR3 coding DNA: TGTGCCAGCAGTTACAAGGCTAGCGGGGTGGAGACCCAGTACTTC.

The rearrangement joins TRBV6-1 to TRBJ2-1, with D perhaps TRBD2 (5 bases). Trimming took 8 bases from V and 9 from J, leaving 11 bases between them. The germline gives CDR1 MNHNS, CDR2 SASEGT. The CDR3 loop spans 11 amino acids. The CDR3 DNA is TGTGCCAGCGGACTGGCCGGTGAGCAGTTCTTC. Protein sequence: CASGLAGEQFF.

This clone was seen a few times. The gene calls are TRBV5-5 and TRBJ2-1, with D possibly matching TRBD2 (6 bases). CDR3 size: 19 residues. The V and J ends lost 4 bases and 0 bases respectively, with 23 bases between them. CDR1 is SGHKS and CDR2 is YYEKEE in the germline V gene (reference sequence). The CDR3 loop is CASSRLAVGGQSSYNEQFF. In nucleotides, the CDR3 is TGTGCCAGCAGCCGATTGGCCGTCGGGGGTCAGAGCTCCTACAATGAGCAGTTCTTC.

The chain combines TRBV7-9 with TRBJ1-4, with D unclear. The V end was cut by 4 bases, the J end by 0 bases, with 9 bases between. Germline lookup yields CDR1 SEHNR and CDR2 FQNEAQ (reference sequence). The CDR3 runs to 15 residues. CDR3 protein: CASSWEPATNEKLFF. The CDR3, as DNA: TGTGCCAGCAGCTGGGAGCCTGCAACTAATGAAAAACTGTTTTTT.